One sample yielded the 20 T cell receptor beta chains listed below, sequenced in a study of T cells in Graves' hyperthyroidism and ophthalmopathy. The investigators amplified TCR beta CDR3 regions from RNA transcripts. Researchers ran a first-round RT-PCR on the TCR CDR3 using the HTBI primer set. Each CDR3 protein is one row after TCRdb ran MiXCR on the multiplex PCR reads. The sample shows around 580,000 distinct CDR3 sequences, roughly 17% of them seen only once. The sequenced sample consisted of blood. The receptors stem from a woman in her late teens or twenties with Graves' hyperthyroidism.

The rearrangement joins TRBV29-1 to TRBJ1-2; no firm D call. The CDR3 is made up of 12 amino acids. In germline, CDR1 is SQVTM, CDR2 ANQGSEA. The germline V and J ends were trimmed by 4 bases and 7 bases, with 13 bases remaining between them. CDR3 bases: TGCAGCGTTGGTGGAGGGTCGGGTGGCTACACCTTC. Amino acids: CSVGGGSGGYTF.

This chain links TRBV7-9 with TRBJ1-3; D gene unclear. Germline values: CDR1 SEHNR, CDR2 FQNEAQ (reference sequence). The ends were cut back, 2 bases at V and 6 bases at J, with 8 bases in the middle. This CDR3 is 13 amino acids long. As DNA, the CDR3 is TGTGCCAGCAGCTTACACGGGGAAAACACCATATATTTT. Amino acids: CASSLHGENTIYF.

Only a few counts were recorded for this clonotype. The V gene is TRBV20-1, the J gene TRBJ2-2; D may be TRBD1 (6 bases). This CDR3 is 14 amino acids long. Deletions cut 5 bases from V and 1 base from J, with 11 bases between. Germline V CDR1 and CDR2: DFQATT, SNEGSKA (reference sequence). DNA of the CDR3: TGCAGTGCTCGATCACAGGGGAACACCGGGGAGCTGTTTTTT. Its translation: CSARSQGNTGELFF.

This clonotype was counted only a few times. V gene TRBV6-1 combines with J gene TRBJ2-7; the match to TRBD1 covers 7 bases. The V and J ends lost 4 bases and 4 bases, in that order; junction bases with no gene match: 10. CDR1 is MNHNS and CDR2 is SASEGT in the germline V gene. The CDR3 spans 15 residues. The CDR3 protein is CASSAMGQLNYEQYF. In DNA, the CDR3 is TGTGCCAGCAGTGCCATGGGACAGCTGAATTACGAGCAGTACTTC.

The CDR3 here is CSAREQGGAYEQYF. CDR3 nucleotide sequence: TGCAGTGCTAGAGAACAGGGAGGGGCCTACGAGCAGTACTTC. V and J are TRBV20-1 and TRBJ2-7; D perhaps matches TRBD2 (7 bases). The CDR3 sequence is 14 residues long. In germline, CDR1 is DFQATT, CDR2 SNEGSKA (reference sequence). V was trimmed by 0 bases and J by 2 bases, leaving 11 bases between them.

The rearrangement links TRBV6-5 to TRBJ2-3; the D is unclear. Per germline, CDR1 MNHEY and CDR2 SVGAGI. The CDR3 length is 15 residues. V lost 0 bases and J 0 bases, leaving 7 bases between the germline ends. CDR3 residues: CASSYSGLSTDTQYF. Here the CDR3 DNA reads TGTGCCAGCAGTTACTCCGGTCTGAGCACAGATACGCAGTATTTT.

This clonotype has a count of ten or more. The chain is built from TRBV7-8 and TRBJ2-1; perhaps TRBD2 as D (6 bases). The CDR3 sequence is 18 residues long. The germline V gene has CDR1 SGHVS and CDR2 FQNEAQ. V lost 8 bases, J lost 3 bases, and 26 bases lay in between. The CDR3 here is CASPPPRALADSYNEQFF. Here the CDR3 DNA reads TGTGCCAGCCCACCTCCCAGGGCATTAGCGGATAGCTACAATGAGCAGTTCTTC.

V gene TRBV19 combines with J gene TRBJ2-3; D is possibly TRBD2 (5 bases). Per germline, CDR1 LNHDA and CDR2 SQIVND (reference sequence). This CDR3 is built from 15 residues. V lost 5 bases, J lost 4 bases, and 16 bases lay in between. The CDR3 reads CASSAQTTGADTQYF. The CDR3 region has the DNA TGTGCCAGTAGTGCCCAGACTACCGGGGCAGATACGCAGTATTTT.

This clonotype turned up a few times. The rearrangement links TRBV12-3 or TRBV12-4 to TRBJ2-2; 13 positions agree with TRBD2. Losses at the gene ends were 5 bases for V and 4 bases for J; bases not matched to a gene: 4. The CDR3 consists of 16 residues. CDR3 sequence: CASSATSGGATGELFF. In DNA form, the CDR3 reads TGTGCCAGCAGTGCCACTAGCGGGGGGGCCACCGGGGAGCTGTTTTTT.

This clonotype was seen many times. The V call is TRBV7-8, the J call TRBJ1-2, with 7 bases identical to TRBD1. V shed 5 bases and J 3 bases; nucleotides not matched to a gene: 9. The germline V gene has CDR1 SGHVS and CDR2 FQNEAQ. CDR3 length: 15 amino acids. CDR3: CASSKDRVRDYGYTF. For the CDR3, the DNA is TGTGCCAGCAGCAAAGACAGGGTGCGGGACTATGGCTACACCTTC.

This clonotype was recorded many times. V usage is TRBV6-1 and J usage is TRBJ1-1, with D unresolved. The germline CDR1 and CDR2 sequences are MNHNS and SASEGT. The CDR3 runs to 16 residues. Trimming removed 3 bases at V and 0 bases at J, with 14 bases between. The CDR3 DNA reads as TGTGCCAGCAGTGAGATCACCACTGCTCTGAACACTGAAGCTTTCTTT. This translates into CASSEITTALNTEAFF.

This clonotype showed up just a few times. This sequence joins TRBV20-1 and TRBJ1-5; D is possibly TRBD1 (6 bases). Trimming took off 4 bases at V and 2 bases at J, with 18 bases between the two ends. The CDR3 runs to 16 residues. CDR1 is DFQATT, CDR2 SNEGSKA, per germline (reference sequence). The CDR3 DNA follows: TGCAGTGCTAAGGCTGGGGGGCGTATGGGCAATCAGCCCCAGCATTTT. Translated, it gives CSAKAGGRMGNQPQHF.

This clonotype was picked up a small number of times. The chain employs TRBV2 and TRBJ2-1; 8 bases are a match to TRBD2. This CDR3 comprises 13 residues. V shed 7 bases and J 6 bases; nucleotides not matched to a gene: 5. CDR1 SNHLY and CDR2 FYNNEI come from the germline V gene. CDR3 in amino acids: CASITGTSNEQFF. CDR3 bases: TGTGCCAGCATCACCGGGACTAGCAATGAGCAGTTCTTC. Using reference TRBV2 and TRBJ2-1 for the parts outside the CDR3, the full variable domain is EPEVTQTPSHQVTQMGQEVILRCVPISNHLYFYWYRQILGQKVEFLVSFYNNEISEKSEIFDDQFSVERPDGSNFTLKIRSTKLEDSAMYFCASITGTSNEQFFGPGTRLTVL.

The gene calls are TRBV12-5 and TRBJ2-1, with no clear D. The CDR3 has 14 amino acids. Germline V gives CDR1 LGHNT, CDR2 FRNRAP. V was pared by 4 bases and J by 3 bases, with 10 bases between. CDR3 sequence reads: CASGSNDNYNEQFF. Here the CDR3 DNA reads TGTGCTAGTGGTTCGAATGACAACTACAATGAGCAGTTCTTC.

This clonotype was counted a single time. The rearrangement links TRBV5-8 to TRBJ2-2, with D tentatively TRBD1 or TRBD2 (5 bases each). There are 14 residues in the CDR3. Deletions cut 4 bases from V and 6 bases from J, with 13 bases between. Germline CDR1 is SGHTS and CDR2 is YDEGEE. For the CDR3, the DNA is TGTGCCAGCAGCCTGGACACAGCGGCCGGGGAGCTGTTTTTT. Translated: CASSLDTAAGELFF.

This clonotype was detected ten times or more. CDR3 nucleotide sequence: TGTGCCAGCAGTGAAGCGCGGGGGGAGGACAATGAGCAGTTCTTC. Protein: CASSEARGEDNEQFF. The chain joins TRBV2 to TRBJ2-1, with TRBD2 identical over 8 bases. This CDR3 comprises 15 residues. V was pared by 0 bases and J by 5 bases, with 3 bases of the junction left unmatched. Germline V gene sequence: CDR1 SNHLY, CDR2 FYNNEI.

The CDR3 nucleotides are TGTGCCAGCAGCCAAGACAGAGACACTGAAGCTTTCTTT. This codes for CASSQDRDTEAFF. The rearrangement links TRBV4-2 to TRBJ1-1, with D unclear. Trimming stripped 0 bases from V and 3 bases from J, with 5 bases between. CDR3 length equals 13 residues. The germline CDR1 and CDR2 sequences are LGHNA and YNFKEQ.

This clonotype has at least ten counts. This chain links TRBV6-1 with TRBJ1-6; D not resolved. V was trimmed by 1 base and J by 7 bases, leaving 11 bases between them. This CDR3 contains 15 residues. The germline V gene encodes CDR1 MNHNS and CDR2 SASEGT. The CDR3 is CASSEVEHANSPLHF. The CDR3 region has the DNA TGTGCCAGCAGTGAAGTGGAACACGCAAATTCACCCCTCCACTTT.

This chain uses TRBV24-1 with TRBJ2-2; D is unresolved. Germline assignment: CDR1 KGHDR and CDR2 SFDVKD. The CDR3 loop spans 12 amino acids. Deletions cut 9 bases from V and 4 bases from J, with 8 bases between. CDR3 sequence reads: CATGRITGELFF. CDR3 DNA: TGTGCCACCGGCAGGATCACCGGGGAGCTGTTTTTT.

This chain connects TRBV18 to TRBJ2-3; tentatively, D is TRBD1 or TRBD2 (5 bases each). Per the germline V gene, CDR1 is KGHSH and CDR2 is LQKENI. Trimming pared 8 bases from V and 0 bases from J, leaving 12 bases between. The length of the CDR3 is 14 residues. The CDR3 spells CASPTGPSTDTQYF. The CDR3 DNA sequence: TGTGCCAGCCCCACGGGGCCCAGCACAGATACGCAGTATTTT.